Sequencing of this TCR beta chain was carried out in a study of a mutant IDH1 vaccine in newly diagnosed glioma. Repertoires were generated with immunoSEQ multiplex PCR, while TCRdb's copy carries only in-frame clones and drops some. The sample has about 83,000 clones; 91% are singletons. Regarding time point: week 5, during vaccination. Vaccine doses each comprised 300 ug of mutant IDH1 20-mer peptide, with topical imiquimod. Comment on this clone: The antigen is unknown.

Study-wide results and caveats: Altogether, 93.3% of patients exhibited vaccine-induced immune responses. Pseudoprogression appeared unlinked to shifts in leading peripheral T cell clonotypes.

V shed 1 base, J shed 3 bases, and the junction held 7 bases outside the gene matches. The CDR3 has 17 residues. Germline V gene data show CDR1 as SGHVS and CDR2 as FNYEAQ. The sequence came from a woman in her fifties or sixties with glioma. The chain carries TRBV7-6 and TRBJ2-7, with 12 bases identical to TRBD2. The sample was PBMCs, taken from a glioma patient whose treatment included an IDH1 peptide vaccine. CDR3 bases: TGTGCCAGCAGCTTAGAATCGACTAGCGGGGGAGTCTACGAGCAGTACTTC. This translates into CASSLESTSGGVYEQYF.